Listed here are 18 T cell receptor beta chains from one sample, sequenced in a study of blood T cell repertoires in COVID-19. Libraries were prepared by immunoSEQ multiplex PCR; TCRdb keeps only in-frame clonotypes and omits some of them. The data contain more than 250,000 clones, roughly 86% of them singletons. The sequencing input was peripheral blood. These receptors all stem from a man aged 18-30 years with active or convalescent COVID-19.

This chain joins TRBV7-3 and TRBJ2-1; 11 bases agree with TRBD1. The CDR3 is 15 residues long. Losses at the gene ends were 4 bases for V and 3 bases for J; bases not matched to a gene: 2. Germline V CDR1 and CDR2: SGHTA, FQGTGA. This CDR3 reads CASSWGQGDYNEQFF. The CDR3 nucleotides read TGTGCCAGCAGCTGGGGACAGGGGGACTACAATGAGCAGTTCTTC. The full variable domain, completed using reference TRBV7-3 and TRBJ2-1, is GAGVSQTPSNKVTEKGKYVELRCDPISGHTALYWYRQSLGQGPEFLIYFQGTGAADDSGLPNDRFFAVRPEGSVSTLKIQRTERGDSAVYLCASSWGQGDYNEQFFGPGTRLTVL.

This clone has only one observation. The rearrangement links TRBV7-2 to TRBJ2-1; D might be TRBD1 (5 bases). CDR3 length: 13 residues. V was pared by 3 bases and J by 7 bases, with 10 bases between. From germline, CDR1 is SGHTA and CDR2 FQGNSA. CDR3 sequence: CASSLTEINEQFF. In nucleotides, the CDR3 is TGTGCCAGCAGCTTGACAGAAATAAATGAGCAGTTCTTC.

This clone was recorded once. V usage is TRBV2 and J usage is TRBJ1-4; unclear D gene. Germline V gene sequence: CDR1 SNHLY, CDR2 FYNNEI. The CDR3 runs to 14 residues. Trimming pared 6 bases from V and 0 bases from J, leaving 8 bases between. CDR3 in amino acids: CASRRGSTNEKLFF. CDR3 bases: TGTGCCAGCAGGCGGGGTTCAACTAATGAAAAACTGTTTTTT.

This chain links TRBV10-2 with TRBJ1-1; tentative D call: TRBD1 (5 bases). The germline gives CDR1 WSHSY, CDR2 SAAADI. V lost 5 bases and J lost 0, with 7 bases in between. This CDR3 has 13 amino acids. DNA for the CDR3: TGCGCCAGCAGTAGACAGTTGAACACTGAAGCTTTCTTT. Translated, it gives CASSRQLNTEAFF.

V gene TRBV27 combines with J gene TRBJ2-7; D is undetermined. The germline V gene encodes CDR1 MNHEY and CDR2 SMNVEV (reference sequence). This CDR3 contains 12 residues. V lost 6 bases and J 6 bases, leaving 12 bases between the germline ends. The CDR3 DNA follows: TGTGCCAGCAGGCGACTCTCGGGCGAGCAGTACTTC. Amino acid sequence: CASRRLSGEQYF.

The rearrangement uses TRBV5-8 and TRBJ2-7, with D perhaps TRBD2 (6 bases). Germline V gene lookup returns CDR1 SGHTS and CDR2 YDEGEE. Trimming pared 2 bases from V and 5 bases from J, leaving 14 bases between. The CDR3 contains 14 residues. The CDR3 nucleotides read TGTGCCAGCAGCTTACTAGGTACGGGGGACGAGCAGTACTTC. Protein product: CASSLLGTGDEQYF.

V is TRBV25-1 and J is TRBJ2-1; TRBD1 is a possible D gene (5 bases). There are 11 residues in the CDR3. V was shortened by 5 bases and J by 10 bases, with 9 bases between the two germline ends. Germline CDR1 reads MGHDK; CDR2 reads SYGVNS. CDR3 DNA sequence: TGTGCCAGCAGTTCTGCAGGGGAGCAGTTCTTC. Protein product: CASSSAGEQFF.

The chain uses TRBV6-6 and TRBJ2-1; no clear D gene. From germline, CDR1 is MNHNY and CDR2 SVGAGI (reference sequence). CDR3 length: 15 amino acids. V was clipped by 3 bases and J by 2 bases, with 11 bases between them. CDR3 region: CASSYDSQPYNEQFF. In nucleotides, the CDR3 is TGTGCCAGCAGTTATGACTCCCAGCCCTACAATGAGCAGTTCTTC.

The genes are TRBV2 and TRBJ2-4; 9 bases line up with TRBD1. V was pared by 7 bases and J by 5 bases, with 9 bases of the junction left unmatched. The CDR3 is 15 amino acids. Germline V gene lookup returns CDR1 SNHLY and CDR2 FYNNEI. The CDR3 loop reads CASTPGQGGENIQYF. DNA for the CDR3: TGTGCCAGCACACCGGGACAGGGAGGAGAAAACATTCAGTACTTC.

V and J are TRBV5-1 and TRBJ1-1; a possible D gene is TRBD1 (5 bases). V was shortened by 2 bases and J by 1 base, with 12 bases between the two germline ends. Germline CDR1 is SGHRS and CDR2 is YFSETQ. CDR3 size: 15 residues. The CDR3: CASSLRGLTNTEAFF. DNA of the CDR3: TGCGCCAGCAGCTTACGGGGACTTACGAACACTGAAGCTTTCTTT. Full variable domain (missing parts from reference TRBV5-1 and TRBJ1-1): KAGVTQTPRYLIKTRGQQVTLSCSPISGHRSVSWYQQTPGQGLQFLFEYFSETQRNKGNFPGRFSGRQFSNSRSEMNVSTLELGDSALYLCASSLRGLTNTEAFFGQGTRLTVV.

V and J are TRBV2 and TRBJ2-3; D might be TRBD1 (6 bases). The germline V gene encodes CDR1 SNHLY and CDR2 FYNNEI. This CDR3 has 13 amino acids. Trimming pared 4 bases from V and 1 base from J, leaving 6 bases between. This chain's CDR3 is CASSAGGTDTQYF. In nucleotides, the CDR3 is TGTGCCAGCAGTGCAGGGGGCACAGATACGCAGTATTTT.

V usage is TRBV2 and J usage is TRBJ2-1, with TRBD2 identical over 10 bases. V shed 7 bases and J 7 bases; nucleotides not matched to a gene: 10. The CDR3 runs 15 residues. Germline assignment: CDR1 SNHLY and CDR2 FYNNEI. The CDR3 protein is CASTKSGGASNEQFF. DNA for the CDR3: TGTGCCAGCACTAAAAGCGGGGGGGCCTCGAATGAGCAGTTCTTC.

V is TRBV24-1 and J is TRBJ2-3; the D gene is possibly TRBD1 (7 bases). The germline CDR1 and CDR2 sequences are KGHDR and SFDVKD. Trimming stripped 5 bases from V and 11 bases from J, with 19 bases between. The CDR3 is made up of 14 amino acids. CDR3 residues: CATSGDREAPGQYF. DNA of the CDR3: TGTGCCACCAGTGGCGACAGGGAGGCACCGGGGCAGTATTTT.

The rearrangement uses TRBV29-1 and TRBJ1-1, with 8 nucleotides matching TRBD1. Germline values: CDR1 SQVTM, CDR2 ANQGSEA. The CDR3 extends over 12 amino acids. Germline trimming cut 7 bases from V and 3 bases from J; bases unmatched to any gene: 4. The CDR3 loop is CSGGQAHTEAFF. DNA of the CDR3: TGCAGCGGGGGACAGGCCCACACTGAAGCTTTCTTT.

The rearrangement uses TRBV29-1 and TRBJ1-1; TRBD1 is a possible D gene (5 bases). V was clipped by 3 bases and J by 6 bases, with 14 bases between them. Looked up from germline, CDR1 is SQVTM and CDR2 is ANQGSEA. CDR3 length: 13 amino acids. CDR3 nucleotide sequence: TGCAGCGTTGATGAGGCAGGGTTCGCTGAAGCTTTCTTT. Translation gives CSVDEAGFAEAFF.

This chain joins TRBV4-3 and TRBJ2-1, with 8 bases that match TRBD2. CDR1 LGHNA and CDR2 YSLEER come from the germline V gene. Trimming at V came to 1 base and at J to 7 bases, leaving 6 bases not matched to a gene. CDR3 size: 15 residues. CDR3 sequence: CASSQAGGFINEQFF. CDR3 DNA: TGCGCCAGCAGCCAAGCGGGAGGGTTTATAAATGAGCAGTTCTTC.

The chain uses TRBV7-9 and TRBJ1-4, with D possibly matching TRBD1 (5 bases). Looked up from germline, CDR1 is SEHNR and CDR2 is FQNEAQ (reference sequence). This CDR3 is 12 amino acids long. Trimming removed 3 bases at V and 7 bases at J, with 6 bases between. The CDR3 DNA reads TGTGCCAGCAGCTTCAGGGCTGAAAAACTGTTTTTT. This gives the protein CASSFRAEKLFF.

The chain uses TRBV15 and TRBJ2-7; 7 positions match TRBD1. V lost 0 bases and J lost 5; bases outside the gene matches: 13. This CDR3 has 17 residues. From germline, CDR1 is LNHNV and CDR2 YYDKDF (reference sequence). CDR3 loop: CATSRDLGQAATHEQYF. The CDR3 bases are TGTGCCACCAGCAGAGATCTAGGACAGGCCGCTACCCACGAGCAGTACTTC. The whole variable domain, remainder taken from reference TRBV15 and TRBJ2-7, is DAMVIQNPRYQVTQFGKPVTLSCSQTLNHNVMYWYQQKSSQAPKLLFHYYDKDFNNEADTPDNFQSRRPNTSFCFLDIRSPGLGDTAMYLCATSRDLGQAATHEQYFGPGTRLTVT.